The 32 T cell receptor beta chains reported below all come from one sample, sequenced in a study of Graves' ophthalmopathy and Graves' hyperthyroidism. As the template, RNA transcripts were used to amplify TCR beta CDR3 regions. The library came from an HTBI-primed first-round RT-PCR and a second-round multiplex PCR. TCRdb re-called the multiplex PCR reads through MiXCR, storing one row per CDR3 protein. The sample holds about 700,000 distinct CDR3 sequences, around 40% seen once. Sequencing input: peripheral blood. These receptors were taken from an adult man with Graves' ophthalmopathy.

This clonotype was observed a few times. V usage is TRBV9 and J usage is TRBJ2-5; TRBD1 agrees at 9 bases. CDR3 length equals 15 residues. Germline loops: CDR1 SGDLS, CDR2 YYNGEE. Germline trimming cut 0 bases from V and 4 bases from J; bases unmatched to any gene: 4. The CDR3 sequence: CASSVEGQGRETQYF. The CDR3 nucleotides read TGTGCCAGCAGCGTAGAGGGACAGGGAAGAGAGACCCAGTACTTC.

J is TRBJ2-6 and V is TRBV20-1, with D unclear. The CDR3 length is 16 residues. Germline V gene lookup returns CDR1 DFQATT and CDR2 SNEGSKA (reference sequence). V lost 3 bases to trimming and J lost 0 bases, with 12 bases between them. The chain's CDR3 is CSASLGPSSGANVLTF. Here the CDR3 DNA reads TGCAGTGCTAGTCTAGGGCCTAGCTCTGGGGCCAACGTCCTGACTTTC.

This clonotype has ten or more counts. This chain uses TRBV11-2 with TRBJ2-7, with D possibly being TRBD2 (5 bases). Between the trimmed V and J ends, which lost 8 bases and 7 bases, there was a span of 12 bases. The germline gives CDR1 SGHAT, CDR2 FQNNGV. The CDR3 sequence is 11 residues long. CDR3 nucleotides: TGTGCCAGCTCCCCGGGGTTGGAGCAGTACTTC. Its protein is CASSPGLEQYF.

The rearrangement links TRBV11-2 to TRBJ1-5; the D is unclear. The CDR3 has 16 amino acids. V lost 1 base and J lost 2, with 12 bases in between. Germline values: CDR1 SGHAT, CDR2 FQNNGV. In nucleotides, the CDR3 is TGTGCCAGCAGCTTAGGAGGGTGGTGGGGCAATCAGCCCCAGCATTTT. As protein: CASSLGGWWGNQPQHF.

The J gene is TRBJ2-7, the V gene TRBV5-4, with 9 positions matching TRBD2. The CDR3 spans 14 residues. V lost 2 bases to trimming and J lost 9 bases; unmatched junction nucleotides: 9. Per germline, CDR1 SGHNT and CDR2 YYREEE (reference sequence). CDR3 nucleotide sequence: TGTGCCAGCAGCTTAGCGGGAGGTCCCCTTGGGCAGTACTTC. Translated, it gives CASSLAGGPLGQYF. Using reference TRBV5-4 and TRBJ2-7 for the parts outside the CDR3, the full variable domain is ETGVTQSPTHLIKTRGQQVTLRCSSQSGHNTVSWYQQALGQGPQFIFQYYREEENGRGNFPPRFSGLQFPNYSSELNVNALELDDSALYLCASSLAGGPLGQYFGPGTRLTVT.

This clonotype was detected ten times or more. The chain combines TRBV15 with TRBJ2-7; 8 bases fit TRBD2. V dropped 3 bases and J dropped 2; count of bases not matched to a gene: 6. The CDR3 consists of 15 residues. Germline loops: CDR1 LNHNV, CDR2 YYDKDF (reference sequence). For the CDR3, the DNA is TGTGCCACCAGCAGTGAACTAGCGGAAACCTACGAGCAGTACTTC. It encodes CATSSELAETYEQYF.

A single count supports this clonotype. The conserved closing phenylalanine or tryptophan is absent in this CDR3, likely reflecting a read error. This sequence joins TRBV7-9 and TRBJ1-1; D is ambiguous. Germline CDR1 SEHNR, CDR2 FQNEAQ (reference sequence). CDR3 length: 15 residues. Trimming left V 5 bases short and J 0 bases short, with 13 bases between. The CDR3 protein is CASSPPGILNTEAFS. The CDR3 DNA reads TGTGCCAGCAGCCCCCCAGGAATTTTGAACACTGAAGCTTTCTCT.

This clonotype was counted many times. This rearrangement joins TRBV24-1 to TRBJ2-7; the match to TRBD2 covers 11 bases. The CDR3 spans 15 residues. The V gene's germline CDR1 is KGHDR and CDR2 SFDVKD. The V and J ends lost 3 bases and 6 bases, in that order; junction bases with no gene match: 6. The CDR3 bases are TGTGCCACCAGTGATGTAGCGGGGGGGCCAGCCGAGCAGTACTTC. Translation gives CATSDVAGGPAEQYF.

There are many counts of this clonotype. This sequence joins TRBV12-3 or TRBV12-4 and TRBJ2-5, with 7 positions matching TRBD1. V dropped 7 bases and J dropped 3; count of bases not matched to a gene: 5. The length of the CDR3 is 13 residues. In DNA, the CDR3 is TGTGCCAGCAAAGGGACAGCAAAAGAGACCCAGTACTTC. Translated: CASKGTAKETQYF.

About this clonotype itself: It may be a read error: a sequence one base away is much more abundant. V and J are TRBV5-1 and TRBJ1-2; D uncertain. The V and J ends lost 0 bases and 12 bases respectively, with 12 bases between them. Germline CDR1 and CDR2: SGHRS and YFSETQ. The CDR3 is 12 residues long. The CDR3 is CASSLDMGGHTF. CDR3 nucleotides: TGCGCCAGCAGCTTGGATATGGGCGGCCACACCTTC.

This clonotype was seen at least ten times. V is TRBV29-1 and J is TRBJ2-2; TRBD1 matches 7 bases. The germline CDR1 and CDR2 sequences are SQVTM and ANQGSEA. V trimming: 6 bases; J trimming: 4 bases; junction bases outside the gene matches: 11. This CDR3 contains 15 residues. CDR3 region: CSVSSQGMATGELFF. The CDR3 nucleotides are TGCAGCGTATCGTCACAGGGGATGGCCACCGGGGAGCTGTTTTTT.

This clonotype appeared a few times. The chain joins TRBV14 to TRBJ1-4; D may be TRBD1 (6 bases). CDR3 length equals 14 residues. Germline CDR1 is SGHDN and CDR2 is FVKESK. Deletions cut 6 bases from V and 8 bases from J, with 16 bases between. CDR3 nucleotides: TGTGCCAGCAGGCCAAAGGGGGGGAGGGAAAAACTGTTTTTT. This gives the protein CASRPKGGREKLFF.

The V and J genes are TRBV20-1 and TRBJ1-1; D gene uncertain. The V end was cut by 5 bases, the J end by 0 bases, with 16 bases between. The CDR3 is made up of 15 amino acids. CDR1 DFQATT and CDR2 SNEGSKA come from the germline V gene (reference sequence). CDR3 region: CSAPGRSSMNTEAFF. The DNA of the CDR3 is TGCAGTGCTCCCGGACGGTCGTCCATGAACACTGAAGCTTTCTTT.

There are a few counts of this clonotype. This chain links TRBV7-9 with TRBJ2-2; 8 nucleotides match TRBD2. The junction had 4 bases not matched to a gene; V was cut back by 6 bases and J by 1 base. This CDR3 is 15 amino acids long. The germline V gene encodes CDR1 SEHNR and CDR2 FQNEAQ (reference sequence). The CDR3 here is CASRVAGKNTGELFF. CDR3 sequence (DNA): TGTGCCAGCAGGGTAGCGGGAAAGAACACCGGGGAGCTGTTTTTT.

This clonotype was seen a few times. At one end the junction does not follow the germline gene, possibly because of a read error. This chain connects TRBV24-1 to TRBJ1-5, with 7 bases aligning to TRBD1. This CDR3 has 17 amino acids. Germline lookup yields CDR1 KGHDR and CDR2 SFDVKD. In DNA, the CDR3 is TGTGCCAGCAGTTACTCCCGTCCGACAGGGAGCAATCAGCCCCAGCATTTT. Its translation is CASSYSRPTGSNQPQHF.

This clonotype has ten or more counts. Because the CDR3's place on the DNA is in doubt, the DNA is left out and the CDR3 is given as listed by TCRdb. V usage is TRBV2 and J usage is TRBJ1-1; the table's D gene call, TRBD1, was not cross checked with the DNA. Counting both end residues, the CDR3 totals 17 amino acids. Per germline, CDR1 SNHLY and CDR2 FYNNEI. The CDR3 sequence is CASSVFLLGQGRTEAFF.

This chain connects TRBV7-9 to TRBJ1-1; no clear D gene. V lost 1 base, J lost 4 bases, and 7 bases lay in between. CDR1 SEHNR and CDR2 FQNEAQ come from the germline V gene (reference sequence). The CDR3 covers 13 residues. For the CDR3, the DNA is TGTGCCAGCAGCTTAGTTGGCCTCACTGAAGCTTTCTTT. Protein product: CASSLVGLTEAFF.

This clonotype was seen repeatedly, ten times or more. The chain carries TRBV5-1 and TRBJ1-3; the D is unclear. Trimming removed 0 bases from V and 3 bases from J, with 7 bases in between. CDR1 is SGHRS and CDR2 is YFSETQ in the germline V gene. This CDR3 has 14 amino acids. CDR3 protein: CASSLDGYGNTIYF. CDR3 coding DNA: TGCGCCAGCAGCTTGGACGGTTATGGAAACACCATATATTTT. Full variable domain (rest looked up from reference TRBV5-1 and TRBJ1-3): KAGVTQTPRYLIKTRGQQVTLSCSPISGHRSVSWYQQTPGQGLQFLFEYFSETQRNKGNFPGRFSGRQFSNSRSEMNVSTLELGDSALYLCASSLDGYGNTIYFGEGSWLTVV.

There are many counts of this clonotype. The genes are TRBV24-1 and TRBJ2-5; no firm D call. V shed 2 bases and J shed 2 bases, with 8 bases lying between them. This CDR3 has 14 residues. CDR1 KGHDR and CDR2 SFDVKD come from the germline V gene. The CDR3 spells CATSDSRRQETQYF. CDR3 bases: TGTGCCACCAGTGATTCACGCAGGCAAGAGACCCAGTACTTC.

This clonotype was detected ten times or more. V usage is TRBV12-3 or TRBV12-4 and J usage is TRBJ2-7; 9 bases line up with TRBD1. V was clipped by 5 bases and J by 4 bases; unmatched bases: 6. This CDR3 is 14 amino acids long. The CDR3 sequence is CASSPWDRAYEQYF. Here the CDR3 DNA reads TGTGCCAGCAGTCCGTGGGACAGGGCTTACGAGCAGTACTTC.

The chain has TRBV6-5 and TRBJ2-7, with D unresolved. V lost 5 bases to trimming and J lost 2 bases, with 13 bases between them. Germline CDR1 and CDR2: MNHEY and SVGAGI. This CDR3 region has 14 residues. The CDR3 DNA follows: TGTGCCAGCAGTAGCCTCGTGTTACCCTACGAGCAGTACTTC. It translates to CASSSLVLPYEQYF.

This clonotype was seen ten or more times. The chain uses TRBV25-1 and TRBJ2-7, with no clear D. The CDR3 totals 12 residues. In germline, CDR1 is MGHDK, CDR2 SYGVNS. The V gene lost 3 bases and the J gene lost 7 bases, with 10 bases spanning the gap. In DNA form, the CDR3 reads TGTGCCAGCAGTGACGTGTACCGGGAGCAGTACTTC. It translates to CASSDVYREQYF.

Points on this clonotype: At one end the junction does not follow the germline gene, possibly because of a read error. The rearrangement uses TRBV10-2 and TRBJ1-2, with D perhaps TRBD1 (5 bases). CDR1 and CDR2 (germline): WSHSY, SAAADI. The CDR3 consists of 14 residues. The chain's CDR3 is CASSADSGGNGYTF. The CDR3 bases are TGTGCCAGCAGCGCAGACAGCGGGGGTAATGGCTACACCTTC.

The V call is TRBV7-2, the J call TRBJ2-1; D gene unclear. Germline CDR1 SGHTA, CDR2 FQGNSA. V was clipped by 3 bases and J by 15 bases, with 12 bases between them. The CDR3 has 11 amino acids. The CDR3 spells CASSFSQVSFF. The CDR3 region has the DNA TGTGCCAGCAGCTTTAGCCAGGTGTCGTTCTTC.

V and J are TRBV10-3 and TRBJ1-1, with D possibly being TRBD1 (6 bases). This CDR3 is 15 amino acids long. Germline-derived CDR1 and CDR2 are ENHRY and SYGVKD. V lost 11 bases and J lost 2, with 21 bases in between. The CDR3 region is CAGRSLTGANTEAFF. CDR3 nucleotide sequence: TGTGCCGGCAGGAGCTTGACAGGAGCCAACACTGAAGCTTTCTTT.

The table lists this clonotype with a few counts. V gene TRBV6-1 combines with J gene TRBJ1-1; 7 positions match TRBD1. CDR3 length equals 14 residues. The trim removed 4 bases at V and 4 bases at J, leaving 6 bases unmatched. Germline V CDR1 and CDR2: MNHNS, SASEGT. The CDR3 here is CASSAQGILTEAFF. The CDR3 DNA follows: TGTGCCAGCAGTGCACAGGGGATTCTCACTGAAGCTTTCTTT.

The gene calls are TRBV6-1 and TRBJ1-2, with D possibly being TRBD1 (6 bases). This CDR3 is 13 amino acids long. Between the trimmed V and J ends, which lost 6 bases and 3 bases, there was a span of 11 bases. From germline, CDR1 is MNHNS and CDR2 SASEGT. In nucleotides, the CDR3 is TGTGCCAGCAGGGGACACAACGACTATGGCTACACCTTC. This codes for CASRGHNDYGYTF.

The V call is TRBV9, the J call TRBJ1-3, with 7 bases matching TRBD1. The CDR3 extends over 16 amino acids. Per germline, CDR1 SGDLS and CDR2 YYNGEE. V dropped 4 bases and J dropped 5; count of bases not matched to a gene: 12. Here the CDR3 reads CASSSTGTATRNTIYF. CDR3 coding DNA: TGTGCCAGCAGCTCCACCGGGACAGCAACTCGAAACACCATATATTTT.

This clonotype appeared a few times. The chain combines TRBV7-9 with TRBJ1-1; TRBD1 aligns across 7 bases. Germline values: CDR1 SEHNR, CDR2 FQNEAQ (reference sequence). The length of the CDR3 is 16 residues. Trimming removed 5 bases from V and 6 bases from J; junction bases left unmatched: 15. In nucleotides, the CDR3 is TGTGCCAGCAGCAAAGACAGGGTCATTCGGGACGCTGAAGCTTTCTTT. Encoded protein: CASSKDRVIRDAEAFF.

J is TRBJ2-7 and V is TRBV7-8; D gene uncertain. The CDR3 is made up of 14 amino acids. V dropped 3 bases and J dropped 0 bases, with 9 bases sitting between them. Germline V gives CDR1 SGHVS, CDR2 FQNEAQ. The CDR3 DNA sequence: TGTGCCAGCAGCTTGCGAGAGACCTCCTACGAGCAGTACTTC. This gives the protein CASSLRETSYEQYF.

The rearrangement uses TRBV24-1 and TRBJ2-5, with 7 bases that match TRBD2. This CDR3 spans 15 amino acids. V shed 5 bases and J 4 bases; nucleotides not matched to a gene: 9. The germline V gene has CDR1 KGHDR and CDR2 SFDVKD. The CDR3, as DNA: TGTGCCACCAGTGGGACTAGGGGACGCTTAGAGACCCAGTACTTC. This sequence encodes CATSGTRGRLETQYF.

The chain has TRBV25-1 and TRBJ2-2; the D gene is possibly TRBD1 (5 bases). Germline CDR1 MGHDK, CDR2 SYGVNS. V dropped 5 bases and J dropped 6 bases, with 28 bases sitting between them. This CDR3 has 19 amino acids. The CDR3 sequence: CASSYLHRPLRARAGELFF. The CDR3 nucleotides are TGTGCCAGCAGTTACCTTCACAGGCCGCTCCGGGCTAGGGCCGGGGAGCTGTTTTTT.